A selection of T cell receptor beta chains follows, all from one sample in a study of blood T cells in healthy people across ages. TCRdb processed the 5' RACE reads anew with MiXCR; each CDR3 protein has one entry. The top ten clones hold roughly 20% of a sample with more than 700,000 distinct CDR3 sequences, about 45% of them seen once. Sequencing input: blood. The receptors originated from an elderly man in good health. Each CDR3 is given with its conserved first and last residue. The D gene is left open where the match is weak. Expanded clones get a size class; other rows say once, few or many, or leave the size out.

J gene,clone size,V gene,D gene,CDR3 protein,CDR3 DNA
TRBJ2-1,.,TRBV20-1,TRBD2,CSAPRRTSGPNLYNEQFF,TGCAGTGCTCCGAGGCGGACTAGCGGTCCGAACCTCTACAATGAGCAGTTCTTC
TRBJ2-1,few,TRBV20-1,.,CSAVDYNEQFF,TGCAGTGCTGTTGACTACAATGAGCAGTTCTTC
TRBJ2-1,.,TRBV7-2,.,CASSSLRDATFF,TGTGCCAGCAGCTCCCTCCGGGACGCGACGTTCTTC
TRBJ2-7,.,TRBV29-1,.,CSVVLGATPLGLEQYF,TGCAGCGTTGTCTTAGGCGCGACACCCTTAGGGCTCGAGCAGTACTTC
TRBJ2-1,.,TRBV20-1,TRBD2,CSERGSSYNEQFF,TGCAGTGAGCGCGGGAGCTCCTACAATGAGCAGTTCTTC
TRBJ2-1,many,TRBV5-5,.,CASRSFGTYGFNEQFF,TGTGCCAGCAGGTCGTTCGGGACATATGGTTTCAATGAGCAGTTCTTC
TRBJ2-7,.,TRBV5-1,TRBD2,CASSLEAGIYEQYF,TGCGCCAGCAGCTTGGAAGCGGGAATCTACGAGCAGTACTTC
TRBJ1-2,once,TRBV7-9,.,CASSEDGTFYGYTF,TGTGCCAGCAGCGAAGACGGGACTTTCTATGGCTACACCTTC
TRBJ2-7,.,TRBV5-1,TRBD2,CASSSGTSVSYNEQYF,TGCGCCAGCAGCAGCGGGACTAGTGTCTCCTACAATGAGCAGTACTTC
TRBJ2-3,.,TRBV5-6,.,CASSPGAKDTQYF,TGTGCCAGCAGTCCCGGGGCAAAGGATACGCAGTATTTT
TRBJ2-5,.,TRBV7-9,TRBD2,CASSKLKGLAGVNEQYF,TGTGCCAGCAGCAAACTAAAGGGACTAGCGGGGGTCAATGAGCAGTACTTC
TRBJ2-1,few,TRBV28,TRBD2,CASGPPGGARSNEQFF,TGTGCCAGCGGGCCTCCGGGGGGAGCGAGAAGTAATGAGCAGTTCTTC
TRBJ2-7,.,TRBV6-2/TRBV6-3,TRBD2,CASTVAGYYNEQYF,TGTGCCAGCACCGTAGCGGGGTACTACAATGAGCAGTACTTC
TRBJ2-7,.,TRBV5-1,TRBD2,CASSLSGIGSYEQYF,TGCGCCAGCAGCTTGAGCGGGATCGGGTCCTACGAGCAGTACTTC
TRBJ2-1,once,TRBV10-3,TRBD2,CAIKREGVHNEQFF,TGTGCCATCAAGCGGGAGGGGGTCCACAATGAGCAGTTCTTC
TRBJ2-1,.,TRBV4-3,.,CASSQVAPSYNEQFF,TGCGCCAGCAGCCAAGTAGCGCCCTCCTACAATGAGCAGTTCTTC
TRBJ2-7,once,TRBV7-9,TRBD2,CASSPLRREGLNEQYF,TGTGCCAGCAGCCCGCTCCGGCGGGAGGGCCTGAATGAGCAGTACTTC
TRBJ2-3,few,TRBV28,TRBD1,CASRRPGQGGTDTQYF,TGTGCCAGCAGACGCCCGGGACAGGGAGGCACAGATACGCAGTATTTT
TRBJ2-3,.,TRBV5-1,.,CASSDPLTDTQYF,TGCGCCAGCAGCGACCCTCTCACAGATACGCAGTATTTT
TRBJ2-5,.,TRBV20-1,.,CSAANRQETQYF,TGCAGTGCTGCTAACAGGCAAGAGACCCAGTACTTC
TRBJ2-3,few,TRBV5-1,TRBD2,CASSTSGSTDTQYF,TGCGCCAGCAGCACTAGCGGTAGCACAGATACGCAGTATTTT
TRBJ2-1,few,TRBV20-1,TRBD2,CSAKGTSGSPEQFF,TGCAGTGCTAAGGGGACTAGCGGGAGTCCTGAGCAGTTCTTC
TRBJ1-1,.,TRBV6-6,.,CASRPGENTEAFF,TGTGCCAGCAGGCCAGGGGAAAACACTGAAGCTTTCTTT
TRBJ2-7,.,TRBV7-9,TRBD2,CASSLTLILRGTSGSYEQYF,TGTGCCAGCAGCTTAACCCTTATTCTGAGGGGGACTAGCGGATCCTACGAGCAGTACTTC
TRBJ2-5,.,TRBV7-9,TRBD2,CASSLALSGASGQQETQYF,TGTGCCAGCAGCTTAGCGTTAAGTGGGGCTAGCGGGCAACAAGAGACCCAGTACTTC
TRBJ2-5,.,TRBV7-3,TRBD2,CASSLDVNSGRVVGQYF,TGTGCCAGCAGCTTAGACGTTAATAGCGGGAGAGTTGTAGGACAGTACTTC
TRBJ2-1,.,TRBV4-3,.,CASSQGAAPENEQFF,TGCGCCAGCAGCCAAGGGGCCGCCCCGGAGAATGAGCAGTTCTTC
TRBJ2-7,.,TRBV11-2,.,CASGMDTVSYEQYF,TGTGCCAGCGGCATGGACACAGTTTCCTACGAGCAGTACTTC
TRBJ2-7,.,TRBV9,TRBD2,CASSRSAGSSYNEQYF,TGTGCCAGCAGCCGTTCAGCGGGAAGCTCCTACAATGAGCAGTACTTC
TRBJ1-2,few,TRBV4-1,.,CASSQVGAGRGGYTF,TGCGCCAGCAGCCAAGTTGGCGCAGGTCGGGGTGGCTACACCTTC
TRBJ2-1,.,TRBV28,.,CASFAVYNERYF,TGTGCCAGCTTCGCGGTCTACAATGAGCGGTACTTC
TRBJ2-1,.,TRBV4-3,TRBD2,CASSHGRPSGYNEQFF,TGCGCCAGCAGCCACGGACGGCCTAGCGGATACAATGAGCAGTTCTTC
TRBJ2-5,few,TRBV5-1,.,CASSTGQKETQYF,TGCGCCAGCAGCACGGGACAAAAAGAGACCCAGTACTTC
TRBJ2-7,few,TRBV7-2,.,CASSVDGTSYEQYF,TGTGCCAGCAGCGTGGACGGGACGTCCTACGAGCAGTACTTC
TRBJ1-1,.,TRBV5-1,.,CASSQRVGGNEAFF,TGCGCCAGCAGCCAGAGAGTTGGGGGCAATGAAGCTTTCTTT
TRBJ2-3,once,TRBV12-3/TRBV12-4,TRBD2,CASSLFPGLARSTDTQYF,TGTGCCAGCAGTTTATTCCCCGGACTAGCGCGAAGCACAGATACGCAGTATTTT
TRBJ2-3,.,TRBV7-3,.,CASSLTRATDGTDTQYF,TGTGCCAGCAGCTTAACTCGGGCGACGGACGGCACAGATACGCAGTATTTT
TRBJ1-1,.,TRBV7-6,TRBD1,CASSLRGPMGQGIRFGTEAFF,TGTGCCAGCAGCTTAAGGGGGCCCATGGGACAGGGGATTCGATTTGGCACTGAAGCTTTCTTT
TRBJ1-1,.,TRBV10-2,.,CASTFSRDTEAFF,TGCGCCAGTACGTTTTCGCGCGACACTGAAGCTTTCTTT
TRBJ2-1,few,TRBV27,.,CASSSRGGQTPNEQFF,TGTGCCAGCAGTTCCCGAGGGGGGCAGACGCCCAATGAGCAGTTCTTC
TRBJ2-5,.,TRBV28,.,CASNKGGEETQYF,TGTGCCAGCAATAAAGGGGGGGAAGAGACCCAGTACTTC